This TCR beta chain comes out of a study of Ad26.COV2.S vaccination and SARS-CoV-2 variants. Study details: The donor participated in the COV1001 trial, in its Ad26.COV2.S arm.

Trimming pared 2 bases from V and 4 bases from J, leaving 8 bases between. This CDR3 is built from 12 residues. Germline lookup yields CDR1 SQVTM and CDR2 ANQGSEA. Here immunoSEQ multiplex PCR was the method, and the copy in TCRdb shows in-frame clones only, minus some. The table includes hundreds of thousands of clones, roughly 89% detected once. As for treatment: roughly 19 received Ad26.COV2.S at low or high dose, single or two shots; 5 received placebo; per-sample allocation not given. The samples were gathered on day 63 after the first injection of vaccine or placebo. Its platform was an Ad26 vector, and its expressed antigen was Wuhan-strain SARS-CoV-2 spike.

The chain links TRBV29-1 to TRBJ1-2; D may be TRBD1 (5 bases). Source: peripheral blood, taken in a trial of Ad26.COV2.S vaccine versus placebo. The TCR sequence derives from a person aged 18-60 years who received the Ad26.COV2.S COVID-19 vaccine or a placebo. Here the CDR3 DNA reads TGCAGCGTTGAACAGGGATTCTATGGCTACACCTTC. Amino acid sequence: CSVEQGFYGYTF. Drawing the rest from reference TRBV29-1 and TRBJ1-2, the complete variable domain is SAVISQKPSRDICQRGTSLTIQCQVDSQVTMMFWYRQQPGQSLTLIATANQGSEATYESGFVIDKFPISRPNLTFSTLTVSNMSPEDSSIYLCSVEQGFYGYTFGSGTRLTVV.